This T cell receptor (beta chain) was captured by sequencing in a study of blood T cells in healthy people across ages. The CDR3 totals 14 residues. As regards this clonotype: Antigen unknown. Compared with germline, one end of the junction differs, possibly owing to a read error.

The authors ran a second PCR of roughly 6 to 12 cycles using a sample-barcoded 5' primer and a J-beta primer mix. One entry per CDR3 protein results from TCRdb running MiXCR on the 5' RACE reads. The sample carries some 900,000 distinct CDR3 sequences, under 50% recorded once. Notes on the study in general: Higher diversity and more naive CD4+ cells were features of long-lived donors, compared to aged donors.

The chain has TRBV12-3 or TRBV12-4 and TRBJ1-5, with D hard to call. The sequence was obtained from a man aged 30-40 years in good health. Material: blood. The CDR3 reads CTSSLSISDQPQHF. The CDR3 DNA reads TGTACCAGCAGTTTATCAATCTCAGATCAGCCCCAGCATTTT.